Below, 31 T cell receptor beta chains from the same sample are listed, as sequenced in a study of CD8+ T cells in alopecia areata. The authors extracted RNA and reverse transcribed it into cDNA as the sequencing template. Sequenced by immunoSEQ multiplex PCR; TCRdb stores in-frame clones only, minus some. This table has around 170,000 clones, roughly 46% appearing once. As for treatment: oral pan-JAK inhibitor, 5-10 mg twice daily. Sequences were derived from CD8+ T cells sorted from blood, sampled around week 54, from a patient treated with tofacitinib. The receptors here all came from a human donor with alopecia areata.

V is TRBV30 and J is TRBJ1-2; perhaps TRBD1 as D (6 bases). With 4 bases removed from V and 4 bases from J, the gap between germline ends came to 10 bases. The CDR3 sequence is 12 residues long. Germline assignment: CDR1 GTSNPN and CDR2 SVGIG (reference sequence). The CDR3 reads CAWTVGGYGYTF. The CDR3 coding sequence is TGTGCCTGGACCGTAGGGGGCTATGGCTACACCTTC.

The chain has TRBV27 and TRBJ1-5; unclear D gene. Trimming removed 5 bases from V and 11 bases from J, with 16 bases in between. The germline V gene encodes CDR1 MNHEY and CDR2 SMNVEV (reference sequence). CDR3 size: 13 residues. The CDR3 sequence: CASSRLGEFSQHF. In DNA form, the CDR3 reads TGTGCCAGCAGTCGGCTCGGCGAATTCTCCCAGCATTTT.

V and J are TRBV10-3 and TRBJ2-1; D is perhaps TRBD2 (5 bases). The CDR3 covers 13 residues. From germline, CDR1 is ENHRY and CDR2 SYGVKD. V was pared by 7 bases and J by 7 bases, with 14 bases between. The CDR3 DNA sequence: TGTGCCATCAAATCTGGCGGGCAAAATGAGCAGTTCTTC. It codes for CAIKSGGQNEQFF.

The J gene is TRBJ2-2, the V gene TRBV2; D is unresolved. Germline V gene lookup returns CDR1 SNHLY and CDR2 FYNNEI. V was trimmed by 4 bases and J by 7 bases, leaving 7 bases between them. The CDR3 contains 12 residues. CDR3 sequence (DNA): TGTGCCAGCAGTGCCGGTGGCGGGGAGCTGTTTTTT. Its protein is CASSAGGGELFF.

The chain combines TRBV4-3 with TRBJ1-2, with 8 nucleotides matching TRBD1. V lost 0 bases and J lost 4; bases outside the gene matches: 4. Germline CDR1 and CDR2: LGHNA and YSLEER. The CDR3 runs 15 residues. This CDR3 is CASSQDLTGGYGYTF. In nucleotides, the CDR3 is TGCGCCAGCAGCCAAGACTTAACAGGGGGCTATGGCTACACCTTC.

This clone turned up a few times. The same CDR3 can be traced to other DNA sequences in this sample. The CDR3 DNA is TGTGCCTGGAGTGTACAGGAAAATCAGCCCCAGCATTTT. Translation gives CAWSVQENQPQHF. This chain links TRBV30 with TRBJ1-5, with D tentatively TRBD1 (5 bases). This CDR3 has 13 amino acids. CDR1 is GTSNPN and CDR2 is SVGIG in the germline V gene (reference sequence). The V and J ends lost 0 bases and 4 bases respectively, with 7 bases between them.

The V call is TRBV7-9, the J call TRBJ2-7; D is possibly TRBD2 (5 bases). Germline V gene data show CDR1 as SEHNR and CDR2 as FQNEAQ (reference sequence). This CDR3 has 16 residues. Trimming removed 0 bases from V and 3 bases from J, with 15 bases in between. CDR3 bases: TGTGCCAGCAGCTTAGCGCTGGCGGGTCTCAGCTACGAGCAGTACTTC. Translated, it gives CASSLALAGLSYEQYF.

The V gene is TRBV10-3, the J gene TRBJ1-5; a weak D match, TRBD1 (6 bases). Germline V gene data show CDR1 as ENHRY and CDR2 as SYGVKD. The CDR3 contains 16 residues. V lost 2 bases, J lost 3 bases, and 14 bases lay in between. The CDR3 reads CAISEEGGVVNQPQHF. Here the CDR3 DNA reads TGTGCCATCAGTGAGGAGGGGGGCGTAGTCAATCAGCCCCAGCATTTT.

The V call is TRBV6-5, the J call TRBJ1-2; 9 bases line up with TRBD1. Germline assignment: CDR1 MNHEY and CDR2 SVGAGI. The CDR3 spans 12 residues. V trimming: 7 bases; J trimming: 6 bases; junction bases outside the gene matches: 3. CDR3 sequence: CASTGQGNGYTF. CDR3 nucleotides: TGTGCCAGCACCGGACAGGGGAATGGCTACACCTTC.

This clone was found a few times. The chain links TRBV7-9 to TRBJ1-1, with D perhaps TRBD1 (5 bases). The germline V gene has CDR1 SEHNR and CDR2 FQNEAQ (reference sequence). The CDR3 has 17 amino acids. V dropped 2 bases and J dropped 4 bases, with 20 bases sitting between them. The CDR3 coding sequence is TGTGCCAGCAGCTTAAGCGATCGAGCAGGGTCGGGCACTGAAGCTTTCTTT. Translation: CASSLSDRAGSGTEAFF.

A few counts support this clone. The chain uses TRBV25-1 and TRBJ2-7, with 8 bases identical to TRBD1. This CDR3 region has 16 residues. Looked up from germline, CDR1 is MGHDK and CDR2 is SYGVNS. With V trimmed by 2 bases and J by 9 bases, 15 bases remained unmatched. This CDR3 is CASSEPPIGGQEGQYF. The CDR3 nucleotides read TGTGCCAGCAGTGAACCTCCGATCGGGGGACAGGAGGGGCAGTACTTC.

This clone was detected a few times. The genes are TRBV5-1 and TRBJ1-1; 7 nucleotides agree with TRBD1. Trimming removed 0 bases from V and 4 bases from J; junction bases left unmatched: 6. Germline V gives CDR1 SGHRS, CDR2 YFSETQ. The CDR3 extends over 15 amino acids. CDR3 DNA: TGCGCCAGCAGCTTGGAAGGGGGCATGGGCACTGAAGCTTTCTTT. It yields the protein CASSLEGGMGTEAFF. Using reference TRBV5-1 and TRBJ1-1 for the parts outside the CDR3, the full variable domain is KAGVTQTPRYLIKTRGQQVTLSCSPISGHRSVSWYQQTPGQGLQFLFEYFSETQRNKGNFPGRFSGRQFSNSRSEMNVSTLELGDSALYLCASSLEGGMGTEAFFGQGTRLTVV.

This clone was recorded a few times. The chain has TRBV27 and TRBJ2-7; TRBD1 or TRBD2 may be the D gene (5 bases each). In germline, CDR1 is MNHEY, CDR2 SMNVEV (reference sequence). This CDR3 spans 14 amino acids. V was trimmed by 5 bases and J by 3 bases, leaving 14 bases between them. The DNA of the CDR3 is TGTGCCAGCAGTCCCTCAGGGAGCGGCTACGAGCAGTACTTC. Protein product: CASSPSGSGYEQYF.

A few counts support this clone. The genes are TRBV19 and TRBJ1-1; D gene unclear. V gave up 2 bases and J gave up 0 bases, with 10 bases separating them. Germline V lookup: CDR1 LNHDA, CDR2 SQIVND (reference sequence). The CDR3 covers 15 residues. CDR3 nucleotide sequence: TGTGCCAGTAGTATAAGGACGGCATTGAACACTGAAGCTTTCTTT. This codes for CASSIRTALNTEAFF.

This clone was seen a handful of times. This chain uses TRBV6-6 with TRBJ1-4; the D gene is possibly TRBD1 (5 bases). Germline CDR1 and CDR2: MNHNY and SVGAGI (reference sequence). The length of the CDR3 is 14 residues. V was cut by 5 bases and J by 5 bases, with 12 bases left in between. The CDR3 nucleotides read TGTGCCAGCAGTCAGGGACGGTTGAATGAAAAACTGTTTTTT. Its translation: CASSQGRLNEKLFF.

The chain is built from TRBV29-1 and TRBJ1-1, with 9 bases identical to TRBD1. Trimming at V came to 7 bases and at J to 4 bases, leaving 7 bases not matched to a gene. CDR1 is SQVTM, CDR2 ANQGSEA, per germline. The CDR3 loop spans 13 amino acids. As DNA, the CDR3 is TGCAGCGGTACAGGGGGCCGGAGCACTGAAGCTTTCTTT. It is translated as CSGTGGRSTEAFF.

V is TRBV11-2 and J is TRBJ2-3; TRBD2 matches at 9 bases. The V gene end was trimmed by 2 bases and the J gene end by 2 bases; junction bases not matched to a gene: 5. Looked up from germline, CDR1 is SGHAT and CDR2 is FQNNGV. The CDR3 is 16 residues long. DNA for the CDR3: TGTGCCAGCAGCTTAATGCGGGGGGGATACACAGATACGCAGTATTTT. This encodes CASSLMRGGYTDTQYF. The full variable domain, its missing parts supplied by reference TRBV11-2 and TRBJ2-3, is EAGVAQSPRYKIIEKRQSVAFWCNPISGHATLYWYQQILGQGPKLLIQFQNNGVVDDSQLPKDRFSAERLKGVDSTLKIQPAKLEDSAVYLCASSLMRGGYTDTQYFGPGTRLTVL.

The chain employs TRBV29-1 and TRBJ1-1; D gene unclear. CDR3 length: 12 residues. CDR1 is SQVTM and CDR2 is ANQGSEA in the germline V gene. Trimming removed 0 bases at V and 2 bases at J, with 4 bases between. CDR3 bases: TGCAGCGTTGAAGACGGTAACACTGAAGCTTTCTTT. This codes for CSVEDGNTEAFF.

The J gene is TRBJ1-5, the V gene TRBV5-6; D is perhaps TRBD1 (6 bases). The CDR3 consists of 14 residues. The V gene's germline CDR1 is SGHDT and CDR2 YYEEEE. Trimming took off 2 bases at V and 6 bases at J, with 12 bases between the two ends. The CDR3 nucleotides read TGTGCCAGCAGCTTAACAGGGTCCCCTCAGCCCCAGCATTTT. As protein: CASSLTGSPQPQHF.

This chain links TRBV7-9 with TRBJ1-3; D may be TRBD1 (6 bases). The CDR3 is 15 amino acids. Germline loops: CDR1 SEHNR, CDR2 FQNEAQ (reference sequence). Trimming took off 5 bases at V and 8 bases at J, with 19 bases between the two ends. The CDR3 sequence: CASSTEQGIGDTIYF. In DNA form, the CDR3 reads TGTGCCAGCAGCACCGAACAGGGAATAGGAGACACCATATATTTT.

The chain couples TRBV30 to TRBJ1-1; D not certain. In germline, CDR1 is GTSNPN, CDR2 SVGIG (reference sequence). The CDR3 runs 8 residues. DNA of the CDR3: TGTTCGGAGGGTGGATCTTTCTTT. Translated, it gives CSEGGSFF.

Comments on this clone: Within the sample, other DNA sequences also encode this same CDR3. The chain recombines TRBV30 with TRBJ2-7; 7 bases line up with TRBD1. Germline lookup yields CDR1 GTSNPN and CDR2 SVGIG (reference sequence). The CDR3 has 13 amino acids. Losses at the gene ends were 1 base for V and 2 bases for J; bases not matched to a gene: 2. The CDR3 DNA reads as TGTGCCTGGAGTGCCGGGACAGCCTACGAGCAGTACTTC. It yields the protein CAWSAGTAYEQYF.

This chain links TRBV4-2 with TRBJ1-6, with unresolved D. There are 18 residues in the CDR3. V lost 0 bases to trimming and J lost 1 base, with 13 bases between them. Germline CDR1 reads LGHNA; CDR2 reads YNFKEQ. The DNA of the CDR3 is TGTGCCAGCAGCCAAGATATTGAGGAGGAATCCTATAATTCACCCCTCCACTTT. Residues: CASSQDIEEESYNSPLHF.

The rearrangement uses TRBV4-2 and TRBJ1-1; a weak D match, TRBD1 (6 bases). The CDR3 runs to 16 residues. Germline V lookup: CDR1 LGHNA, CDR2 YNFKEQ. Trimming removed 0 bases from V and 7 bases from J, with 18 bases in between. CDR3 sequence reads: CASSQEEAGENGEAFF. Here the CDR3 DNA reads TGTGCCAGCAGCCAAGAAGAAGCAGGGGAGAACGGTGAAGCTTTCTTT.

V and J are TRBV7-6 and TRBJ1-1, with D tentatively TRBD1 (6 bases). The CDR3 runs to 14 residues. Trimming shortened V by 6 bases and J by 3 bases, and 14 bases separated the two germline ends. Germline V gives CDR1 SGHVS, CDR2 FNYEAQ. DNA for the CDR3: TGTGCCAGCAGACCCAGGGGTAGGGACACTGAAGCTTTCTTT. Amino acid sequence: CASRPRGRDTEAFF.

For the CDR3, the DNA is TGTGCCAGCAGTGCCAAGGGCTTCGTGTTGGCCCTCCACTTT. It encodes CASSAKGFVLALHF. The chain uses TRBV27 and TRBJ1-6; the D is unclear. This CDR3 contains 14 residues. V gave up 5 bases and J gave up 14 bases, with 19 bases separating them. The germline CDR1 and CDR2 sequences are MNHEY and SMNVEV (reference sequence).

This chain joins TRBV19 and TRBJ2-5, with a weak D call TRBD1 (5 bases). Germline V gene sequence: CDR1 LNHDA, CDR2 SQIVND (reference sequence). Trimming removed 4 bases at V and 3 bases at J, with 15 bases between. The CDR3 loop spans 15 amino acids. The CDR3 coding sequence is TGTGCCAGTAGTACAGGGTTGTGGGGTGAAGAGACCCAGTACTTC. It yields the protein CASSTGLWGEETQYF.

There are a few counts of this clone. V usage is TRBV5-6 and J usage is TRBJ2-1; the D gene is possibly TRBD1 (6 bases). The CDR3 is 12 amino acids. Germline CDR1 reads SGHDT; CDR2 reads YYEEEE. The ends were cut back, 0 bases at V and 10 bases at J, with 8 bases in the middle. The CDR3 here is CASSLGGTEQFF. The CDR3 bases are TGTGCCAGCAGCTTGGGGGGGACAGAGCAGTTCTTC.

This sequence joins TRBV11-2 and TRBJ1-6, with D possibly matching TRBD1 (5 bases). Per germline, CDR1 SGHAT and CDR2 FQNNGV. The germline V and J ends were trimmed by 0 bases and 14 bases, with 14 bases remaining between them. CDR3 length equals 14 residues. CDR3 in amino acids: CASSLEDWDLTLHF. The CDR3 bases are TGTGCCAGCAGCTTAGAAGATTGGGACCTCACCCTCCACTTT.

The chain couples TRBV2 to TRBJ2-2; no firm D call. CDR1 is SNHLY, CDR2 FYNNEI, per germline. There are 15 residues in the CDR3. V lost 5 bases to trimming and J lost 0 bases, with 10 bases between them. The CDR3 loop reads CASSLDKPNTGELFF. For the CDR3, the DNA is TGTGCCAGCAGTCTAGACAAACCGAACACCGGGGAGCTGTTTTTT. Together with reference TRBV2 and TRBJ2-2, the CDR3 gives the full variable domain: EPEVTQTPSHQVTQMGQEVILRCVPISNHLYFYWYRQILGQKVEFLVSFYNNEISEKSEIFDDQFSVERPDGSNFTLKIRSTKLEDSAMYFCASSLDKPNTGELFFGEGSRLTVL.

This clone has at least ten counts. The rearrangement links TRBV19 to TRBJ2-2; D possibly matches TRBD1 or TRBD2 (5 bases each). Trimming removed 5 bases from V and 2 bases from J, with 9 bases in between. This CDR3 spans 14 amino acids. In germline, CDR1 is LNHDA, CDR2 SQIVND (reference sequence). The CDR3 loop reads CASSARDNTGELFF. The CDR3 DNA reads as TGTGCCAGTAGTGCACGGGACAACACCGGGGAGCTGTTTTTT. Drawing the rest from reference TRBV19 and TRBJ2-2, the complete variable domain is DGGITQSPKYLFRKEGQNVTLSCEQNLNHDAMYWYRQDPGQGLRLIYYSQIVNDFQKGDIAEGYSVSREKKESFPLTVTSAQKNPTAFYLCASSARDNTGELFFGEGSRLTVL.